This TCR beta chain was documented in a study of vaccination and CD4 T cells after COVID-19. This clonotype was detected a few times. The antigen is not known. Sequenced with the Oncomine TCR Beta short-read assay was DNA taken from cultured CD4+ T cells. TCRdb redid the calling of the PCR reads with MiXCR, one entry per CDR3 protein. This sample yields over 15,000 distinct CDR3 sequences, of which around 50% are seen a single time; 20% belongs to the top ten. Treatment of the sample: roughly 10-day PBMC culture with coronavirus spike peptide pools or control peptides (ViraFEST assay). The CDR3 runs 13 residues. V lost 7 bases and J 5 bases, leaving 14 bases between the germline ends. Looked up from germline, CDR1 is MNHNS and CDR2 is SASEGT.

The genes are TRBV6-1 and TRBJ2-5, with D possibly TRBD1 on 5 matching bases. The source of this sequence is a human donor who had recovered from COVID-19. The sequences come from CD4+ T cells from blood, cultured in vitro, collected before SARS-CoV-2 vaccination. DNA of the CDR3: TGTGCCAGCAACCGATGGGGCAGGGAGACCCAGTACTTC. Protein: CASNRWGRETQYF.